This TCR beta chain was obtained from a study of CD8 T cells in ankylosing spondylitis. The ends lost 10 bases at V and 6 bases at J; junction bases unmatched: 18. This CDR3 is built from 16 residues. Germline loops: CDR1 ENHRY, CDR2 SYGVKD. Broader study findings: Before this, some motif variants had been reported in reactive arthritis synovial fluid and blood. Disease-linked clones displayed a CD8+ phenotype and appeared relatively rarely in peripheral blood. Blood from ankylosing spondylitis patients appeared to carry a characteristic roughly 8-variant TCR beta motif. The clones that were linked to disease were reported to be significantly enriched in matched synovial fluid samples from ankylosing spondylitis patients.

From the 5' RACE reads, TCRdb called clonotypes with MiXCR, one entry per CDR3 protein. The table shows 250,000 to 350,000 distinct CDR3 sequences, with less than 25% occurring only once. A remark on this clonotype: What it binds is unknown.

The receptor was derived from a female donor with ankylosing spondylitis or in good health (not recorded which). The chain joins TRBV10-3 to TRBJ2-1, with 7 nucleotides matching TRBD2. What was sequenced was blood, either unsorted or a sorted T cell fraction (not recorded which). CDR3 nucleotide sequence: TGTGCCAGCCGGGTAGGGGAGGGGAGTTTTTTCAATGAGCAGTTCTTC. It encodes CASRVGEGSFFNEQFF.